Sequencing of this T cell receptor beta chain was carried out in a study of control samples from healthy donors and cancer patients. The table came from immunoSEQ multiplex PCR; TCRdb's copy has only in-frame clones and leaves some out. This table has approximately 100,000 clones, roughly 90% appearing once. V lost 2 bases, J lost 3 bases, and 12 bases lay in between. Germline V gives CDR1 SGHRS, CDR2 YFSETQ. This CDR3 comprises 14 residues. The chain recombines TRBV5-1 with TRBJ2-7, with a tentative D call TRBD2 (5 bases). The source of this sequence is a young man in good health. The sequenced sample consisted of blood. CDR3 sequence: CASSFVLGGYEQYF. CDR3 bases: TGCGCCAGCAGCTTTGTCCTAGGAGGCTACGAGCAGTACTTC. Using reference TRBV5-1 and TRBJ2-7 for the parts outside the CDR3, the full variable domain is KAGVTQTPRYLIKTRGQQVTLSCSPISGHRSVSWYQQTPGQGLQFLFEYFSETQRNKGNFPGRFSGRQFSNSRSEMNVSTLELGDSALYLCASSFVLGGYEQYFGPGTRLTVT.